The following is a T cell receptor beta chain sequence with its context. Its antigen is as yet unknown. The sample originates from a study of T cells in Graves' hyperthyroidism and ophthalmopathy. RNA transcripts gave rise to amplified TCR beta CDR3 regions. Primed by the HTBI set, a first-round RT-PCR was run on the TCR CDR3. TCRdb re-analysed the multiplex PCR reads in MiXCR, keeping a single row per CDR3 protein. This table holds a few hundred thousand distinct CDR3 sequences, approximately 15% found once. Diagnosis relied on clinical symptoms, serum thyroxine and TRAb, thyroid ultrasound and orbital computed tomography. Fresh peripheral blood, roughly 10 ml of it, supplied the PBMCs. Overall study findings and caveats: Stable hyperthyroidism was told apart from ophthalmopathy by a model built on 13 V-J features. Also found in blood were most expanded thyroid clonotypes above 0.001.

From germline, CDR1 is LNHDA and CDR2 SQIVND (reference sequence). V was shortened by 2 bases and J by 1 base, with 9 bases between the two germline ends. This CDR3 is 15 amino acids long. The source material was blood. The clonotype was recovered from a woman between 35 and 50 years old with Graves' hyperthyroidism that later progressed to Graves' ophthalmopathy. This chain connects TRBV19 to TRBJ2-1; maybe TRBD2 (5 bases). The CDR3 nucleotides read TGTGCCAGTAGTATACGGGGAAGGTCCTACAATGAGCAGTTCTTC. Its protein product is CASSIRGRSYNEQFF.